The 8 T cell receptor beta chains listed next were all sequenced from one sample in a study of T cell responses to AZD1222 COVID-19 vaccine. TCRdb's copy holds only in-frame clones and misses some; the assay was immunoSEQ multiplex PCR. The table lists about 120,000 clones, about 92% of them singletons, with around 15% in the top ten. The input for sequencing was peripheral blood, taken on day 0 of AZD1222 vaccination. The source is an adult in good health.

The chain couples TRBV4-1 to TRBJ2-3; no clear D gene. The V end was cut by 3 bases, the J end by 0 bases, with 13 bases between. Per germline, CDR1 MGHRA and CDR2 YSYEKL. The length of the CDR3 is 16 residues. This CDR3 is CASSHALSSSTDTQYF. Written as DNA, the CDR3 is TGCGCCAGCAGCCATGCCCTGAGTTCTAGCACAGATACGCAGTATTTT.

CDR3 nucleotide sequence: TGTGCCAGCAGCTTGGGCGCAAGAAATTCACCCCTCCACTTT. The encoded protein is CASSLGARNSPLHF. V is TRBV9 and J is TRBJ1-6, with D unclear. V lost 4 bases and J 7 bases, leaving 12 bases between the germline ends. The CDR3 has 14 residues. In germline, CDR1 is SGDLS, CDR2 YYNGEE.

This rearrangement joins TRBV15 to TRBJ2-7, with 9 bases that match TRBD1. The V gene end was trimmed by 3 bases and the J gene end by 4 bases; junction bases not matched to a gene: 7. This CDR3 is built from 15 residues. In germline, CDR1 is LNHNV, CDR2 YYDKDF (reference sequence). The CDR3 nucleotides are TGTGCCACCAGCAGGGACAGGGGCAGAGGGTACGAGCAGTACTTC. Translating it yields CATSRDRGRGYEQYF.

CDR3 loop: CASSPPREGVGNEKLFF. The CDR3 nucleotides read TGTGCCAGCAGCCCCCCCCGTGAGGGGGTTGGTAATGAAAAACTGTTTTTT. The chain recombines TRBV21-1 with TRBJ1-4; the table names TRBD1, a call not compared with the DNA. TRBV21-1 is a listed pseudogene. The length of the CDR3 is 17 residues.

V is TRBV10-3 and J is TRBJ1-2, with no clear D. Trimming shortened V by 10 bases and J by 8 bases, and 14 bases separated the two germline ends. Per germline, CDR1 ENHRY and CDR2 SYGVKD. The CDR3 sequence is 11 residues long. CDR3 DNA sequence: TGTGCCACCCCCGCGGCAGACGGCTACACCTTC. It specifies CATPAADGYTF.

The genes are TRBV6-1 and TRBJ2-3, with no clear D. The CDR3 sequence is 13 residues long. Germline V gene sequence: CDR1 MNHNS, CDR2 SASEGT. The germline V and J ends were trimmed by 1 base and 1 base, with 3 bases remaining between them. CDR3 amino acids: CASSEGGTDTQYF. The CDR3 nucleotides read TGTGCCAGCAGTGAAGGAGGCACAGATACGCAGTATTTT.

This clone was detected only a few times. CDR3 nucleotides: TGCGCCAGCAGCCAAGGACGGCTGAACACTGAAGCTTTCTTT. It encodes CASSQGRLNTEAFF. The rearrangement links TRBV4-1 to TRBJ1-1; D gene uncertain. The CDR3 sequence is 14 residues long. Germline CDR1 reads MGHRA; CDR2 reads YSYEKL. V was clipped by 1 base and J by 0 bases, with 6 bases between them.

The chain couples TRBV11-2 to TRBJ1-2; 11 positions agree with TRBD1. The CDR3 runs 14 residues. J lost 5 bases, V lost 5 bases, and 4 bases had no gene match. CDR1 is SGHAT and CDR2 is FQNNGV in the germline V gene. The CDR3 loop reads CASSPDRGLYGYTF. DNA for the CDR3: TGTGCCAGCAGCCCGGACAGGGGGCTATATGGCTACACCTTC.